The 30 T cell receptor beta chains listed next were all sequenced from one sample in a study of T cells in Graves' hyperthyroidism and ophthalmopathy. What was amplified from RNA transcripts were TCR beta CDR3 regions. The HTBI primer set was used in a first-round RT-PCR of the TCR CDR3. One entry per CDR3 protein results from TCRdb running MiXCR on the multiplex PCR reads. Among about 560,000 distinct CDR3 sequences listed, around 15% were seen once. Sequencing was done on a sample of blood. The receptors come from a woman aged 18-29 years with Graves' hyperthyroidism.

This clonotype was seen many times. V usage is TRBV2 and J usage is TRBJ1-1; TRBD1 is a possible D gene (6 bases). The CDR3 sequence is 12 residues long. CDR1 and CDR2 (germline): SNHLY, FYNNEI. V was trimmed by 6 bases and J by 6 bases, leaving 11 bases between them. This CDR3 is CASRRTVSEAFF. The CDR3, as DNA: TGTGCCAGCAGGAGGACAGTCTCTGAAGCTTTCTTT.

The V call is TRBV12-3 or TRBV12-4, the J call TRBJ1-1, with TRBD1 identical over 8 bases. V shed 7 bases and J 4 bases; nucleotides not matched to a gene: 5. The CDR3 length is 13 residues. The CDR3 spells CASTLTGVTEAFF. The CDR3 DNA reads as TGTGCCAGCACTTTGACAGGGGTCACTGAAGCTTTCTTT.

There are many counts of this clonotype. This chain uses TRBV3-1 with TRBJ2-4; D is perhaps TRBD2 (6 bases). Trimming left V 7 bases short and J 12 bases short, with 16 bases between. CDR3 length: 12 amino acids. The germline V gene encodes CDR1 LGHDT and CDR2 YNNKEL (reference sequence). The CDR3 loop reads CASTTPGSSQYF. The DNA for the CDR3 is TGTGCCAGCACCACGCCCGGGAGTTCTCAGTACTTC.

CDR3 in DNA: TGTGCCAGCATTAGACAGCCCTCTGGAAACACCATATATTTT. It yields the protein CASIRQPSGNTIYF. The V call is TRBV12-3 or TRBV12-4, the J call TRBJ1-3, with a weak D call TRBD1 (5 bases). With 7 bases removed from V and 0 bases from J, the gap between germline ends came to 10 bases. The CDR3 sequence is 14 residues long.

This clonotype was picked up one time. A read error may explain this, as a much larger clone is one base away. The chain joins TRBV11-2 to TRBJ2-1; either TRBD1 or TRBD2 may fit D (5 bases each). V was clipped by 5 bases and J by 6 bases, with 11 bases between them. The CDR3 has 13 amino acids. Germline values: CDR1 SGHAT, CDR2 FQNNGV. CDR3 bases: TGTGCCAGCAGCCCCGGGGACCTCAATGAGCAGTTCTTC. This codes for CASSPGDLNEQFF.

This clonotype has at least ten counts. The J gene is TRBJ2-5, the V gene TRBV12-3 or TRBV12-4; D unclear. The CDR3 runs to 14 residues. Between the trimmed V and J ends, which lost 3 bases and 3 bases, there was a span of 11 bases. The CDR3: CASSLGYGEETQYF. In DNA, the CDR3 is TGTGCCAGCAGTTTGGGGTACGGAGAAGAGACCCAGTACTTC.

V and J are TRBV6-1 and TRBJ2-7; TRBD2 matches at 13 bases. Germline CDR1 MNHNS, CDR2 SASEGT. The junction had 7 bases not matched to a gene; V was cut back by 7 bases and J by 4 bases. This CDR3 spans 15 amino acids. The CDR3 is CASTGTSGMSYEQYF. For the CDR3, the DNA is TGTGCCAGCACAGGGACTAGCGGGATGTCATACGAGCAGTACTTC.

As for this clonotype: The junction and the germline gene differ at one end; a read error may be behind it. V is TRBV6-2 or TRBV6-3 and J is TRBJ2-3; tentatively, D is TRBD1 (6 bases). CDR3 length equals 17 residues. Germline lookup yields CDR1 MNHEY and CDR2 SVGEGT. The CDR3: CASGELEDRASTDTQYF. The CDR3 DNA sequence: TGCGCCAGCGGTGAGCTTGAGGACAGAGCTAGCACAGATACGCAGTATTTT.

This clonotype was counted only a few times. The V gene is TRBV7-8, the J gene TRBJ1-6; the match to TRBD1 covers 7 bases. There are 18 residues in the CDR3. The junction had 18 bases not matched to a gene; V was cut back by 5 bases and J by 8 bases. The germline V gene encodes CDR1 SGHVS and CDR2 FQNEAQ. CDR3 in DNA: TGTGCCAGCAGCGTCAACCGACAGGGAGACCGTTCTCATTCACCCCTCCACTTT. It is translated as CASSVNRQGDRSHSPLHF.

This clonotype has a handful of counts. The chain couples TRBV7-6 to TRBJ2-7, with D perhaps TRBD1 (6 bases). The germline V gene has CDR1 SGHVS and CDR2 FNYEAQ. The CDR3 is 14 amino acids. V was trimmed by 1 base and J by 5 bases, leaving 12 bases between them. The CDR3 DNA follows: TGTGCCAGCAGCTTAGTCATCGAGGGGGACGAGCAGTACTTC. Its protein product is CASSLVIEGDEQYF.

This clonotype was picked up many times. V usage is TRBV20-1 and J usage is TRBJ1-1; possible D gene TRBD1, 5 bases. The V and J ends lost 3 bases and 4 bases respectively, with 18 bases between them. CDR1 is DFQATT, CDR2 SNEGSKA, per germline (reference sequence). The length of the CDR3 is 15 residues. CDR3 protein: CSASKGYPGGTEAFF. As DNA, the CDR3 is TGCAGTGCTAGCAAGGGATACCCTGGGGGCACTGAAGCTTTCTTT.

This chain links TRBV6-1 with TRBJ2-5, with a possible D match to TRBD2 (6 bases). The CDR3 runs 14 residues. The ends were cut back, 7 bases at V and 5 bases at J, with 17 bases in the middle. In germline, CDR1 is MNHNS, CDR2 SASEGT. This chain's CDR3 is CASTRGGTGETQYF. The CDR3 DNA reads as TGTGCCAGCACCCGCGGAGGGACGGGGGAGACCCAGTACTTC.

This clonotype was seen only a few times. This chain joins TRBV20-1 and TRBJ2-7; 7 nucleotides align to TRBD2. The CDR3 has 14 residues. CDR1 and CDR2 (germline): DFQATT, SNEGSKA (reference sequence). The J segment lost 3 bases and the V segment lost 0 bases, leaving 5 bases of the junction unmatched. CDR3 in amino acids: CSARDVTSVYEQYF. In DNA form, the CDR3 reads TGCAGTGCTAGAGACGTAACTAGCGTCTACGAGCAGTACTTC.

The genes are TRBV20-1 and TRBJ2-7, with TRBD2 identical over 7 bases. Germline CDR1 reads DFQATT; CDR2 reads SNEGSKA (reference sequence). This CDR3 has 13 amino acids. The V segment lost 5 bases and the J segment 0 bases; nucleotides outside the gene matches: 4. In nucleotides, the CDR3 is TGCAGTGCTCATAGCGGGTACTCCTACGAGCAGTACTTC. Translation gives CSAHSGYSYEQYF.

This clonotype was found many times. V and J are TRBV27 and TRBJ1-6; perhaps TRBD1 as D (5 bases). Germline V gives CDR1 MNHEY, CDR2 SMNVEV (reference sequence). The V end was cut by 2 bases, the J end by 9 bases, with 17 bases between. The CDR3 runs 16 residues. DNA for the CDR3: TGTGCCAGCAGTTTACTATCCGGGGGATTAACTTCACCCCTCCACTTT. It specifies CASSLLSGGLTSPLHF.

This clonotype was observed a handful of times. A much larger clone lies one base from this, so it may be a read error. This chain connects TRBV7-2 to TRBJ1-2; D remains unclear. The CDR3 runs to 12 residues. The germline V gene encodes CDR1 SGHTA and CDR2 FQGNSA. In nucleotides, the CDR3 is TGTGCCAGCAGCCTTTTCGGTTCTGGCCACACCTTC. It specifies CASSLFGSGHTF.

This clonotype was found many times. The chain employs TRBV24-1 and TRBJ2-5; TRBD2 matches 12 bases. V shed 3 bases and J 2 bases; nucleotides not matched to a gene: 3. The CDR3 consists of 16 residues. Germline CDR1 and CDR2: KGHDR and SFDVKD. CDR3 sequence reads: CATSDPTSGGQETQYF. The DNA for the CDR3 is TGTGCCACCAGTGATCCGACTAGCGGGGGTCAAGAGACCCAGTACTTC.

This clonotype was picked up a small number of times. The genes are TRBV20-1 and TRBJ1-5; 8 bases are a match to TRBD1. The CDR3 spans 14 residues. CDR1 and CDR2 from the germline V gene are DFQATT and SNEGSKA (reference sequence). The trim removed 2 bases at V and 7 bases at J, leaving 7 bases unmatched. The CDR3 coding sequence is TGCAGTGCTAGATGGCCAGGGGGCGGCCAGCCCCAGCATTTT. Translating it yields CSARWPGGGQPQHF.

This clonotype has ten or more counts. The chain uses TRBV30 and TRBJ2-5; D possibly corresponds to TRBD2 (5 bases). In germline, CDR1 is GTSNPN, CDR2 SVGIG (reference sequence). Trimming removed 1 base from V and 9 bases from J, with 9 bases in between. The CDR3 spans 11 residues. CDR3 protein: CAWSGLRAQYF. CDR3 coding DNA: TGTGCCTGGAGTGGTCTGAGGGCCCAGTACTTC.

The sample holds many counts of this clonotype. V gene TRBV13 combines with J gene TRBJ1-2, with D maybe TRBD1 (6 bases). Trimming removed 5 bases at V and 4 bases at J, with 17 bases between. From germline, CDR1 is PRHDT and CDR2 FYEKMQ (reference sequence). The CDR3 extends over 15 amino acids. CDR3 nucleotides: TGTGCCAGCAGCCTCGCGGGGGCGCTAGGCTATGGCTACACCTTC. Protein product: CASSLAGALGYGYTF.

At least ten counts were recorded for this clonotype. The V call is TRBV3-1, the J call TRBJ1-2, with D possibly TRBD1 on 6 matching bases. The V and J ends lost 8 bases and 7 bases respectively, with 23 bases between them. CDR1 and CDR2 from the germline V gene are LGHDT and YNNKEL (reference sequence). CDR3 size: 15 residues. Here the CDR3 DNA reads TGTGCCAGCTGGGGGGGAACAGGGATCGGGCTTGGCTACACCTTC. This translates into CASWGGTGIGLGYTF.

This clonotype was picked up many times. The V and J genes are TRBV6-1 and TRBJ1-2, with a weak D call TRBD1 (5 bases). Trimming shortened V by 8 bases and J by 4 bases, and 11 bases separated the two germline ends. Germline V gene lookup returns CDR1 MNHNS and CDR2 SASEGT. The CDR3 has 12 amino acids. The CDR3 protein is CASLRGPYGYTF. CDR3 DNA sequence: TGTGCCAGCTTAAGGGGCCCCTATGGCTACACCTTC.

As for this clonotype: A much more abundant neighbour one base away suggests this may be a read error. This chain uses TRBV7-9 with TRBJ2-5; TRBD1 matches at 7 bases. With 0 bases clipped from V and 3 bases from J, the junction kept 1 base outside the gene matches. This CDR3 contains 14 residues. Germline V CDR1 and CDR2: SEHNR, FQNEAQ (reference sequence). CDR3 in DNA: TGTGCCAGCAGCTTAGCGGGGACAGAAGAGACCCAGTACTTC. Protein sequence: CASSLAGTEETQYF.

This clonotype has at least ten counts. The chain carries TRBV12-3 or TRBV12-4 and TRBJ2-3; D could derive from TRBD1 or TRBD2 (5 bases each). The CDR3 consists of 13 residues. V was clipped by 6 bases and J by 1 base, with 8 bases between them. The CDR3 is CASRMGGTDTQYF. The CDR3 bases are TGTGCCAGCAGGATGGGGGGCACAGATACGCAGTATTTT.

This clonotype came up many times. The chain uses TRBV27 and TRBJ1-2; D unresolved. This CDR3 has 17 amino acids. Germline V gene lookup returns CDR1 MNHEY and CDR2 SMNVEV (reference sequence). Trimming removed 4 bases at V and 4 bases at J, with 22 bases between. CDR3: CASSSSGFPSNGYGYTF. DNA of the CDR3: TGTGCCAGCAGTTCATCGGGCTTCCCATCTAATGGCTATGGCTACACCTTC.

V usage is TRBV6-1 and J usage is TRBJ2-7; 11 bases map to TRBD2. J lost 7 bases, V lost 6 bases, and 8 bases had no gene match. CDR3 size: 14 residues. Germline V gene lookup returns CDR1 MNHNS and CDR2 SASEGT. In nucleotides, the CDR3 is TGTGCCAGCAGCCGACTAGCGGGACCCTGGGAGCAGTACTTC. Translation gives CASSRLAGPWEQYF.

V gene TRBV19 combines with J gene TRBJ2-3; D is unresolved. The CDR3 is made up of 11 amino acids. From germline, CDR1 is LNHDA and CDR2 SQIVND (reference sequence). The germline V and J ends were trimmed by 5 bases and 10 bases, with 10 bases remaining between them. CDR3 sequence (DNA): TGTGCCAGTAGTTGGAATGGTGCGCAGTATTTT. Residues: CASSWNGAQYF.

The rearrangement uses TRBV19 and TRBJ2-2, with D perhaps given as TRBD1 or TRBD2 (5 bases each). V lost 5 bases and J 3 bases, leaving 13 bases between the germline ends. The CDR3 extends over 15 amino acids. The germline CDR1 and CDR2 sequences are LNHDA and SQIVND (reference sequence). This CDR3 reads CASSLGETHTGELFF. CDR3 nucleotides: TGTGCCAGTAGTCTGGGGGAAACTCACACCGGGGAGCTGTTTTTT.

The chain combines TRBV7-7 with TRBJ1-2; unclear D gene. Germline V gene sequence: CDR1 SSHAT, CDR2 FNYEAQ (reference sequence). The CDR3 has 13 residues. The V end lost 4 bases, the J end lost 4 bases, and 10 bases lay between the germline ends. CDR3 nucleotide sequence: TGTGCCAGCAGCTCACCCGACCTCTATGGCTACACCTTC. It specifies CASSSPDLYGYTF.

This clonotype was recorded many times. The rearrangement uses TRBV20-1 and TRBJ2-3, with TRBD2 identical over 14 bases. Unmatched junction bases numbered 7, after V lost 3 bases and J lost 8 bases. CDR3 length equals 15 residues. Germline CDR1 DFQATT, CDR2 SNEGSKA (reference sequence). CDR3 coding DNA: TGCAGTGCTAGCTCACGACTAGCGGGAGGGCCTACGCAGTATTTT. Translating it yields CSASSRLAGGPTQYF.